Listed below are T cell receptor beta chains from one sample, sequenced in a study of blood T cell repertoires in COVID-19. Generated by immunoSEQ multiplex PCR, the TCRdb table keeps only in-frame clones and is missing some. The table includes 95,000 to 120,000 clones, 70% to 90% detected once. The source material was peripheral blood. These receptors originate from a woman in her fifties or sixties with acute or convalescent COVID-19. Both conserved end residues are part of each CDR3.

v_gene: TRBV7-9
len: 12
CDR3aa: CASSAGGYEQYF

v_gene: TRBV9
len: 13
CDR3aa: CASSGDRSTEAFF

v_gene: TRBV19
len: 14
CDR3aa: CASSSGQGNTEAFF

v_gene: TRBV7-9
len: 13
CDR3aa: CASSRPGGAEAFF

v_gene: TRBV30
len: 16
CDR3aa: CAWSPNFQGPVSGYTF

v_gene: TRBV25-1
len: 13
CDR3aa: CASSADRPYEQYF

v_gene: TRBV18
len: 16
CDR3aa: CASSPLQGKNTGELFF

v_gene: TRBV11-2
len: 15
CDR3aa: CASSLGGRDEDTQYF

v_gene: TRBV9
len: 14
CDR3aa: CASSAEQGIYGYTF

v_gene: TRBV19
len: 17
CDR3aa: CASSIVQDGYSNQPQHF

v_gene: TRBV7-3
len: 14
CDR3aa: CASSPAPGATEAFF

v_gene: TRBV19
len: 10
CDR3aa: CASGVETQYF

v_gene: TRBV4-1
len: 17
CDR3aa: CASSHPIPGPLSNEQFF

v_gene: TRBV19
len: 22
CDR3aa: CASSKPGNLGGGKLYSNQPQHF

v_gene: TRBV6-5
len: 13
CDR3aa: CASKGVLGGELFF

v_gene: TRBV28
len: 15
CDR3aa: CASSTRQGVNTEAFF

v_gene: TRBV10-1
len: 16
CDR3aa: CASSRTSGAQYNEQFF

v_gene: TRBV2
len: 15
CDR3aa: CASRDPSSWDNEQFF

v_gene: TRBV7-9
len: 16
CDR3aa: CASSKNLASTNEKLFF

v_gene: TRBV5-4
len: 13
CDR3aa: CASRPDRTGQAFF

v_gene: TRBV7-2
len: 14
CDR3aa: CASSSVSGPETQYF

v_gene: TRBV7-3
len: 13
CDR3aa: CASSTRANTEAFF

v_gene: TRBV7-8
len: 15
CDR3aa: CASSLGSEGNQPQHF

v_gene: TRBV6-1
len: 18
CDR3aa: CASSVPRSGTSGYNEQFF

v_gene: TRBV4-1
len: 16
CDR3aa: CASSQETGKNTGELFF

v_gene: TRBV5-8
len: 15
CDR3aa: CASSSSRGIDQPQHF

v_gene: TRBV15
len: 14
CDR3aa: CATSPPLSYNEQFF

v_gene: TRBV6-2/TRBV6-3
len: 11
CDR3aa: CASSYGGEQYF

v_gene: TRBV14
len: 13
CDR3aa: CASSQGGAEKLFF

v_gene: TRBV5-1
len: 15
CDR3aa: CASSPTGDHTDTQYF

v_gene: TRBV9
len: 16
CDR3aa: CASSVSPTDLHEKLFF

v_gene: TRBV3-1/TRBV3-2
len: 15
CDR3aa: CASSQVRTGSNEQFF

v_gene: TRBV9
len: 15
CDR3aa: CASSVSGGSYNEQFF

v_gene: TRBV30
len: 16
CDR3aa: CAWRAGGGGPGYGYTF

v_gene: TRBV14
len: 13
CDR3aa: CASSQLTLEGQFF

v_gene: TRBV30
len: 15
CDR3aa: CAWKPRRRSNTEAFF

v_gene: TRBV9
len: 15
CDR3aa: CASSVEGGRNSPLHF

v_gene: TRBV2
len: 11
CDR3aa: CASSLASEQYF

v_gene: TRBV5-6
len: 14
CDR3aa: CASSLRGGMVGYTF

v_gene: TRBV7-2
len: 13
CDR3aa: CASSPLFTGELFF

v_gene: TRBV10-3
len: 14
CDR3aa: CAISPGLPPMGYTF

v_gene: TRBV5-1
len: 13
CDR3aa: CASSLDSNQPQHF

v_gene: TRBV2
len: 11
CDR3aa: CASDGSYEQYF

v_gene: TRBV29-1
len: 14
CDR3aa: CSVQTGGGNQPQHF

v_gene: TRBV5-8
len: 14
CDR3aa: CASSFGGRNQPQHF

v_gene: TRBV2
len: 15
CDR3aa: CASSASRQGNSPLHF